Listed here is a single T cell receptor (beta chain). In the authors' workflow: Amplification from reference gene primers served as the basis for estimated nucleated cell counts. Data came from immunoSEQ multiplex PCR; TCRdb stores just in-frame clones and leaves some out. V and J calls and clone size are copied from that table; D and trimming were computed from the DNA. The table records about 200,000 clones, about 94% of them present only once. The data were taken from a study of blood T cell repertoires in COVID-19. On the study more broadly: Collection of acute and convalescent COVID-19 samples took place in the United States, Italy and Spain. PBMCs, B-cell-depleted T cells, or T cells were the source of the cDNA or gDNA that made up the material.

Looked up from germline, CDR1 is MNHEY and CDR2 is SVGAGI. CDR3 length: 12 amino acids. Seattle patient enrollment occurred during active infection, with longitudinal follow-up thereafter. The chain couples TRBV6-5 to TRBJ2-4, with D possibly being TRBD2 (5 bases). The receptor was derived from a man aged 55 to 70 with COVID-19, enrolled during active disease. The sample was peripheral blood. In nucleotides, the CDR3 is TGTTCGACACACGGGGATTTGAACATTCAGTACTTC. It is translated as CSTHGDLNIQYF.